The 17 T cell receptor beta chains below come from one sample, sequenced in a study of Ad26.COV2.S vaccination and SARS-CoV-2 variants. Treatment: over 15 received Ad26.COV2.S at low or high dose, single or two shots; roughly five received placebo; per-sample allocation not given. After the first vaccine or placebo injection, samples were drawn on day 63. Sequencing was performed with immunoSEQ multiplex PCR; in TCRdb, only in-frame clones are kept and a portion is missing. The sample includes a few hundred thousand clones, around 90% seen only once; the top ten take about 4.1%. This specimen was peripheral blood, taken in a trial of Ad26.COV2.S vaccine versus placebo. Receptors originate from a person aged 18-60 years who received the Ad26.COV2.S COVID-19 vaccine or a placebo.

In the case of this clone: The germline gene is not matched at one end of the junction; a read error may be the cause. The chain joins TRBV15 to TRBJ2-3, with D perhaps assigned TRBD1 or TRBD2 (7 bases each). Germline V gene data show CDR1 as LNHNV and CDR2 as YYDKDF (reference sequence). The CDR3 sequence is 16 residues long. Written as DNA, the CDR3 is TGCGCGGTGGGAGGGGGCTTGGCCGTTCGCACAGATACGCAGTATTTT. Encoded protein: CAVGGGLAVRTDTQYF.

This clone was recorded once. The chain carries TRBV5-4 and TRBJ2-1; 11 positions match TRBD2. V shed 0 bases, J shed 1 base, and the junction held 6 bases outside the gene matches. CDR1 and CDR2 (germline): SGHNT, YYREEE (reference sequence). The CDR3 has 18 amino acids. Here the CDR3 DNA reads TGTGCCAGCAGCTTGGGGGGACTAGCGGCAGTTTCCTACAATGAGCAGTTCTTC. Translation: CASSLGGLAAVSYNEQFF.

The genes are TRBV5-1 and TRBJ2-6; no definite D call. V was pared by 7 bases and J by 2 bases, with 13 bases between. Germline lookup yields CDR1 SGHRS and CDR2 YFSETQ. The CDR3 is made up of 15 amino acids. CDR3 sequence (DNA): TGCGCCAGCCAATACCCCACCCCTGGGGCCAACGTCCTGACTTTC. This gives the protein CASQYPTPGANVLTF.

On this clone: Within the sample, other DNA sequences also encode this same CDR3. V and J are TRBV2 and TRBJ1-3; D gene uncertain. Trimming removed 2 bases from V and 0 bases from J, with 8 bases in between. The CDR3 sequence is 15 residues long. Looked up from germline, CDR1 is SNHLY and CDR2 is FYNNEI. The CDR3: CASSEYSDSGNTIYF. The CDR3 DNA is TGTGCCAGCAGTGAATACAGCGACTCTGGAAACACCATATATTTT.

The CDR3 is CASSYSPGEETQYF. DNA for the CDR3: TGTGCCAGCAGTTACTCGCCAGGGGAAGAGACCCAGTACTTC. The rearrangement links TRBV6-5 to TRBJ2-5, with D tentatively TRBD1 (6 bases). V shed 0 bases and J shed 3 bases, with 8 bases lying between them. Germline V lookup: CDR1 MNHEY, CDR2 SVGAGI. The CDR3 loop spans 14 amino acids.

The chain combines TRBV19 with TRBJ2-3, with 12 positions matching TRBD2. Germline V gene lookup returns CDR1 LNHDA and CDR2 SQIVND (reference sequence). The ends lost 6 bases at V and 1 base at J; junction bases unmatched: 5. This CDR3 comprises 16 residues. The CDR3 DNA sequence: TGTGCCAGTAGGGAGGGGACTAGCGGGCGCACAGATACGCAGTATTTT. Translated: CASREGTSGRTDTQYF.

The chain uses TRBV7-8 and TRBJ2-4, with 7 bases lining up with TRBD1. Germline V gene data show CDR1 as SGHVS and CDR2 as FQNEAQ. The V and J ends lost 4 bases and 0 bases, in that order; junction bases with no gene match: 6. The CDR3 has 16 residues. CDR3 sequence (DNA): TGTGCCAGCAGCTCGGAACAGGGGCTAGCCAAAAACATTCAGTACTTC. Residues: CASSSEQGLAKNIQYF.

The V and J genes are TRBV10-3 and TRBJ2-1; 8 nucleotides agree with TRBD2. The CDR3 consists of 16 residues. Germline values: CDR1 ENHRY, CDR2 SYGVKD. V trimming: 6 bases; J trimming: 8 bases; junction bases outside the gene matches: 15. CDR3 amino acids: CAIRGTSRFLRDEQFF. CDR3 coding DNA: TGTGCCATCAGAGGGACTAGTAGATTCCTCCGCGATGAGCAGTTCTTC.

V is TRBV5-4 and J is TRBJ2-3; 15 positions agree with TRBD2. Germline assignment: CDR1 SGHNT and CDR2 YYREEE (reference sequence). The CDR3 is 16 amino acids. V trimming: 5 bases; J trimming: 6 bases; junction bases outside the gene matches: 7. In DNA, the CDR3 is TGTGCCAGCAGGAGGACTAGCGGGAGGGCCAGGGATACGCAGTATTTT. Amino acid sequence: CASRRTSGRARDTQYF.

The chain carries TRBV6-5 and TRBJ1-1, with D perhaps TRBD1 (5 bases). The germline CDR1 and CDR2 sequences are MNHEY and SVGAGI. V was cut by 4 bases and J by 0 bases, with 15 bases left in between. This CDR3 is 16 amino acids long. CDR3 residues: CASSSRGGRLNTEAFF. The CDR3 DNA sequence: TGTGCCAGCAGTTCTCGGGGGGGTAGGTTGAACACTGAAGCTTTCTTT.

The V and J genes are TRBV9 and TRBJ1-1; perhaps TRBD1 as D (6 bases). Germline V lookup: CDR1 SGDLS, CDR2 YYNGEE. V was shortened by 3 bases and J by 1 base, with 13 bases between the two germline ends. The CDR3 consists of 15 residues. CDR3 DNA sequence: TGTGCCAGCAGCGACACAGGGATTGGGAACACTGAAGCTTTCTTT. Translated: CASSDTGIGNTEAFF.

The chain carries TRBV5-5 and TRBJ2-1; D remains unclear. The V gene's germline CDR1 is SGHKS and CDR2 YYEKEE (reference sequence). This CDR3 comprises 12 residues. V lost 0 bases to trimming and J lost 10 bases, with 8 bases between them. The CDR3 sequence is CASSLELGEQFF. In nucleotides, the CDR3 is TGTGCCAGCAGCTTGGAGCTAGGCGAGCAGTTCTTC.

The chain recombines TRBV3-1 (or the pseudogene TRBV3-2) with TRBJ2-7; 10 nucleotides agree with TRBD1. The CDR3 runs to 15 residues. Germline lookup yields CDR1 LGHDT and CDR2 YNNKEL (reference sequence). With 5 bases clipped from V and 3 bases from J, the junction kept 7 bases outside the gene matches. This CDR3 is CASSIPGTGVYEQYF. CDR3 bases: TGTGCCAGCAGCATCCCCGGGACAGGGGTCTACGAGCAGTACTTC.

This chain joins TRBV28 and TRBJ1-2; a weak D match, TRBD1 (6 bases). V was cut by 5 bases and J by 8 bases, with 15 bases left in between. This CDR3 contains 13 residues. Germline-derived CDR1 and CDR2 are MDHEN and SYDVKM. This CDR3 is CASSPEGGIGYTF. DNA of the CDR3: TGTGCCAGCAGTCCCGAGGGGGGAATAGGCTACACCTTC.

The CDR3 bases are TGTGCCAGCGCAGGCCCCGGGGTGGGCCCCTACGAGCAGTACTTC. Amino acids: CASAGPGVGPYEQYF. The rearrangement uses TRBV28 and TRBJ2-7; TRBD2 might be the D (5 bases). This CDR3 has 15 residues. From germline, CDR1 is MDHEN and CDR2 SYDVKM. Trimming removed 8 bases from V and 2 bases from J, with 19 bases in between.

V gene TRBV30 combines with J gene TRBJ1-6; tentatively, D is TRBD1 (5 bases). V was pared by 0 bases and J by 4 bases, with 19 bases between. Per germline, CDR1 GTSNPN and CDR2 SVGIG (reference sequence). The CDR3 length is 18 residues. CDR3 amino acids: CAWSVRGGRATYNSPLHF. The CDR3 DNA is TGTGCCTGGAGTGTAAGGGGCGGCAGGGCTACATATAATTCACCCCTCCACTTT.

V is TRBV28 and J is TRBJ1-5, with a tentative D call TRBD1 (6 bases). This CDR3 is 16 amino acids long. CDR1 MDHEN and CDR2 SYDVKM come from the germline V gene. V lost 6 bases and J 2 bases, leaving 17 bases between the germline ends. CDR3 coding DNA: TGTGCCAGCAGACTACCGGGGGGCTGGGGCAATCAGCCCCAGCATTTT. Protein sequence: CASRLPGGWGNQPQHF.